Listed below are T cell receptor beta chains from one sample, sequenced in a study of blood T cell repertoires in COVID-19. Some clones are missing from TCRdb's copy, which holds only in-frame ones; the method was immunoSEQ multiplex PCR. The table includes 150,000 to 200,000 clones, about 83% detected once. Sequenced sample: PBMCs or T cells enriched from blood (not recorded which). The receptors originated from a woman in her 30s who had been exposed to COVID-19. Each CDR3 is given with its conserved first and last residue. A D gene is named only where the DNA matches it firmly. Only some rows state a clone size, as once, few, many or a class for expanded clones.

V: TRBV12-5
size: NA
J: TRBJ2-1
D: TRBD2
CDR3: CASGSPTSGGDNEQFF
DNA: TGTGCTAGTGGTTCCCCGACTAGCGGGGGGGACAATGAGCAGTTCTTC

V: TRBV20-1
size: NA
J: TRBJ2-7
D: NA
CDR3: CSAGGQYEQYF
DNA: TGCAGTGCCGGAGGGCAGTACGAGCAGTACTTC

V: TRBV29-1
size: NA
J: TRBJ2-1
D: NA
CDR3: CSVDFFGSYNEQFF
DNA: TGCAGCGTTGACTTTTTCGGGTCCTACAATGAGCAGTTCTTC

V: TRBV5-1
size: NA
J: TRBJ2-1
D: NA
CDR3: CAANSGNEQFF
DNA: TGCGCCGCTAATTCGGGGAATGAGCAGTTCTTC

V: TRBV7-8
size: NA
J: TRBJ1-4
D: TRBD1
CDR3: CASSRLTGGTNEKLFF
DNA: TGTGCCAGCAGCCGTCTCACAGGGGGAACTAATGAAAAACTGTTTTTT

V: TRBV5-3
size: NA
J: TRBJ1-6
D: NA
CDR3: CARSPGQEDNSPLHF
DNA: TGTGCCAGAAGCCCCGGGCAGGAGGATAATTCACCCCTCCACTTT

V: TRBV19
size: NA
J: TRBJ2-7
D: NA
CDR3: CASSIVSGDEQYF
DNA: TGTGCCAGTAGTATAGTTTCCGGGGACGAGCAGTACTTC

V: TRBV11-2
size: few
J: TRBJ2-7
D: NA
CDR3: CASSLDRAREQYF
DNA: TGTGCCAGCAGCTTAGACAGGGCCCGCGAGCAGTACTTC

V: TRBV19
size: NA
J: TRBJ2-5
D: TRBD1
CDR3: CASSIGGQGETQYF
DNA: TGTGCCAGTAGTATAGGTGGACAGGGCGAGACCCAGTACTTC

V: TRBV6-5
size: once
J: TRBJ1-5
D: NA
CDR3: CASRDSNLDQPQHF
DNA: TGTGCCAGCAGAGACTCGAATTTGGATCAGCCCCAGCATTTT

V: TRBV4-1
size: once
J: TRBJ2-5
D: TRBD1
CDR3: CASSQGTGGQETQYF
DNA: TGCGCCAGCAGCCAAGGTACAGGGGGCCAAGAGACCCAGTACTTC

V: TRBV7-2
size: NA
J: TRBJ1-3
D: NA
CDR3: CASTPGGTFSGNTIYF
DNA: TGTGCCAGCACCCCGGGAGGGACCTTCTCTGGAAACACCATATATTTT

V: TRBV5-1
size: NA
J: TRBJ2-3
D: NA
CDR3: CASSLAGQGRTDTQYF
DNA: TGCGCCAGCAGCTTGGCCGGTCAGGGCAGGACAGATACGCAGTATTTT

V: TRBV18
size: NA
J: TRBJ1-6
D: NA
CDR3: CASSPGQGVINSPLHF
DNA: TGTGCCAGCTCACCGGGCCAGGGCGTGATTAATTCACCCCTCCACTTT

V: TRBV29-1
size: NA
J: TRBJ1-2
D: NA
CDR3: CSVGAVSGYTF
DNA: TGCAGCGTTGGGGCAGTGTCGGGCTACACCTTC

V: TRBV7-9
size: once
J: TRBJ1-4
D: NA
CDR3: CASSFRSGEKLFF
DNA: TGTGCCAGCAGCTTTCGAAGCGGTGAAAAACTGTTTTTT

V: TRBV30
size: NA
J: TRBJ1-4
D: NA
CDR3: CAGHGGIGVVGEKLFF
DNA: TGTGCCGGCCATGGGGGGATCGGCGTTGTGGGGGAAAAACTGTTTTTT

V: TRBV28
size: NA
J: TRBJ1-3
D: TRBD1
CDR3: CASSWTRTGASSSGNTIYF
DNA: TGTGCCAGCAGTTGGACCCGGACAGGGGCCTCCAGCTCTGGAAACACCATATATTTT

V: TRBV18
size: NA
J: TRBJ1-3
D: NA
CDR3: CASSPSTVEAGNTIYF
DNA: TGTGCCAGCTCACCATCGACAGTTGAAGCTGGAAACACCATATATTTT

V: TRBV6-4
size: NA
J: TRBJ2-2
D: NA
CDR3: CASSDRGTNTGELFF
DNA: TGTGCCAGCAGTGACAGGGGGACAAACACCGGGGAGCTGTTTTTT

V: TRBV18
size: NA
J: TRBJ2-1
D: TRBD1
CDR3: CASSPDTGGNEQFF
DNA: TGTGCCAGCTCACCCGATACAGGGGGCAATGAGCAGTTCTTC

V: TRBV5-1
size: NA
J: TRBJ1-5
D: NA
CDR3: CASSLGTNSNQPQHF
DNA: TGCGCCAGCAGCTTGGGCACAAATAGCAATCAGCCCCAGCATTTT

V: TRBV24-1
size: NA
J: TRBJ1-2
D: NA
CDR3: CATRPLRTQKHYGYTF
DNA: TGTGCCACCCGTCCCCTTAGGACACAAAAGCACTATGGCTACACCTTC

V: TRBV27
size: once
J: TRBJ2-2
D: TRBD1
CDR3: CASSPGGQGFSGELFF
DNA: TGTGCCAGCAGCCCCGGGGGACAGGGGTTCTCCGGGGAGCTGTTTTTT